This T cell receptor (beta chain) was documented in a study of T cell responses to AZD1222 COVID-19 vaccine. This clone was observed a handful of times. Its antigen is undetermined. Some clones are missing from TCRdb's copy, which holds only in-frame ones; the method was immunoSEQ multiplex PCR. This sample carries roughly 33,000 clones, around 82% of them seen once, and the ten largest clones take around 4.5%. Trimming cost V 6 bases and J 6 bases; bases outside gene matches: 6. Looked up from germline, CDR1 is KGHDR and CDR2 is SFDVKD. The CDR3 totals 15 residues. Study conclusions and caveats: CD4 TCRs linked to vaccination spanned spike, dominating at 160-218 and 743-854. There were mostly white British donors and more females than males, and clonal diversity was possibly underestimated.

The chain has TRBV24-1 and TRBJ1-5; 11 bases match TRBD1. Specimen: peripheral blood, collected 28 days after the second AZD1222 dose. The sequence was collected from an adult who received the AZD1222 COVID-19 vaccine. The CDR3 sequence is CATSSGQGAAQPQHF. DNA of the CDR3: TGTGCCACCAGTTCAGGACAGGGGGCCGCTCAGCCCCAGCATTTT.